This entry lists 30 T cell receptor beta chains sequenced from one sample in a study of blood T cell repertoires in COVID-19. Produced via immunoSEQ multiplex PCR; TCRdb's table is partial and in-frame only. The sample holds approximately 300,000 clones; 65% to 90% are singletons and the top ten take more than 9%. Sequencing was performed on PBMCs or T cells enriched from blood (not recorded which). These receptors all stem from a woman aged 18-30 years who had recovered from COVID-19.

This chain's CDR3 is CASSAQTSGRRNTQYF. CDR3 coding DNA: TGTGCCAGTAGTGCCCAGACTAGCGGGAGACGGAATACGCAGTATTTT. The J gene is TRBJ2-3, the V gene TRBV19; 12 bases match TRBD2. The CDR3 consists of 16 residues. Per germline, CDR1 LNHDA and CDR2 SQIVND (reference sequence). V lost 5 bases, J lost 7 bases, and 10 bases stayed unmatched.

The chain recombines TRBV18 with TRBJ1-6, with D perhaps matching TRBD1 (5 bases). The germline V and J ends were trimmed by 5 bases and 0 bases, with 11 bases remaining between them. CDR1 is KGHSH and CDR2 is LQKENI in the germline V gene. The CDR3 contains 16 residues. The CDR3 here is CASSARVGSYNSPLHF. The CDR3, as DNA: TGTGCCAGCTCAGCCAGGGTGGGCTCCTATAATTCACCCCTCCACTTT.

The rearrangement joins TRBV21-1 to TRBJ1-1; the D call TRBD1 from the table was never checked on the DNA. TRBV21-1 constitutes a pseudogene. The CDR3 spans 15 residues. The CDR3 sequence: CASSNQGARNTEAFF. CDR3 nucleotide sequence: TGTGCCAGCAGCAACCAGGGGGCCCGGAACACTGAAGCTTTCTTT.

The chain couples TRBV30 to TRBJ1-1, with D possibly being TRBD1 (6 bases). The germline V gene encodes CDR1 GTSNPN and CDR2 SVGIG (reference sequence). The length of the CDR3 is 14 residues. V lost 0 bases and J 7 bases, leaving 15 bases between the germline ends. The CDR3 loop is CAWSVRREGGEAFF. For the CDR3, the DNA is TGTGCCTGGAGTGTAAGGCGGGAGGGGGGTGAAGCTTTCTTT.

The rearrangement uses TRBV29-1 and TRBJ2-5; 8 bases are shared with TRBD2. The J segment lost 4 bases and the V segment lost 0 bases, leaving 1 base of the junction unmatched. CDR3 length: 13 amino acids. The germline gives CDR1 SQVTM, CDR2 ANQGSEA. The CDR3 DNA reads as TGCAGCGTTGAAGAAGCGGGAGTAGAGACCCAGTACTTC. It encodes CSVEEAGVETQYF.

This chain links TRBV28 with TRBJ2-7, with TRBD2 identical over 7 bases. There are 17 residues in the CDR3. V dropped 3 bases and J dropped 0; count of bases not matched to a gene: 11. CDR1 is MDHEN, CDR2 SYDVKM, per germline. The CDR3 here is CASSFRSSGPFSYEQYF. CDR3 DNA: TGTGCCAGCAGTTTCCGGTCTAGCGGACCCTTCTCCTACGAGCAGTACTTC.

This clone came up a few times. This rearrangement joins TRBV2 to TRBJ1-2, with 12 bases identical to TRBD1. This CDR3 comprises 14 residues. Germline CDR1 reads SNHLY; CDR2 reads FYNNEI. Germline trimming cut 6 bases from V and 8 bases from J; bases unmatched to any gene: 7. Here the CDR3 DNA reads TGTGCCAGCAGGACCGGGACAGGGGGCTGGGGCTACACCTTC. Amino acids: CASRTGTGGWGYTF. Based on the CDR3 plus reference TRBV2 and TRBJ1-2, the full variable domain is EPEVTQTPSHQVTQMGQEVILRCVPISNHLYFYWYRQILGQKVEFLVSFYNNEISEKSEIFDDQFSVERPDGSNFTLKIRSTKLEDSAMYFCASRTGTGGWGYTFGSGTRLTVV.

This sequence joins TRBV7-9 and TRBJ1-1, with TRBD1 as a possible D gene (5 bases). The V and J ends lost 4 bases and 8 bases respectively, with 14 bases between them. CDR3 length: 13 amino acids. Germline values: CDR1 SEHNR, CDR2 FQNEAQ (reference sequence). The CDR3 region has the DNA TGTGCCAGCAGCTCGACAAGGACACTAGAAGCTTTCTTT. This gives the protein CASSSTRTLEAFF.

The chain joins TRBV7-3 to TRBJ2-1; 9 nucleotides line up with TRBD1. The CDR3 is made up of 18 amino acids. The germline V gene has CDR1 SGHTA and CDR2 FQGTGA. The J segment lost 6 bases and the V segment lost 3 bases, leaving 15 bases of the junction unmatched. In nucleotides, the CDR3 is TGTGCCAGCAGCTTCCACTTCAGGGCCGGGACAGGGAGCAATGAGCAGTTCTTC. Translation: CASSFHFRAGTGSNEQFF. Looking up the rest from reference TRBV7-3 and TRBJ2-1 gives the full variable domain: GAGVSQTPSNKVTEKGKYVELRCDPISGHTALYWYRQSLGQGPEFLIYFQGTGAADDSGLPNDRFFAVRPEGSVSTLKIQRTERGDSAVYLCASSFHFRAGTGSNEQFFGPGTRLTVL.

CDR3 sequence: CASSRTSLAGGTDTQYF. In DNA form, the CDR3 reads TGTGCCAGCAGCCGTACTTCTCTAGCGGGGGGCACAGATACGCAGTATTTT. The chain combines TRBV5-4 with TRBJ2-3; the match to TRBD2 covers 10 bases. V was clipped by 4 bases and J by 1 base; unmatched bases: 9. From germline, CDR1 is SGHNT and CDR2 YYREEE (reference sequence). The CDR3 totals 17 residues.

The chain employs TRBV7-6 and TRBJ1-1, with D tentatively TRBD1 (5 bases). This CDR3 is built from 16 residues. Trimming took 5 bases from V and 5 from J, leaving 21 bases between them. Per the germline V gene, CDR1 is SGHVS and CDR2 is FNYEAQ. CDR3 DNA: TGTGCCAGCAGCCCCTCTGCGGGACGTCTGGCGACTGAAGCTTTCTTT. Translating gives CASSPSAGRLATEAFF.

V and J are TRBV2 and TRBJ1-1, with D possibly matching TRBD1 (5 bases). The CDR3 has 14 amino acids. Germline lookup yields CDR1 SNHLY and CDR2 FYNNEI. With 6 bases removed from V and 2 bases from J, the gap between germline ends came to 13 bases. CDR3 region: CASRLGWGNTEAFF. The CDR3 DNA follows: TGTGCCAGCAGGCTGGGATGGGGCAACACTGAAGCTTTCTTT.

This chain joins TRBV10-1 and TRBJ1-4, with 9 nucleotides matching TRBD1. CDR1 is WNHNN, CDR2 SYGVQD, per germline (reference sequence). The CDR3 has 15 amino acids. V lost 6 bases and J lost 6; bases outside the gene matches: 8. DNA for the CDR3: TGCGCCAGCAGGACAGGGGGGCAGTGTGATGAAAAACTGTTTTTT. Encoded protein: CASRTGGQCDEKLFF.

V is TRBV6-1 and J is TRBJ1-1; 11 bases agree with TRBD1. Germline V gene lookup returns CDR1 MNHNS and CDR2 SASEGT. With 3 bases clipped from V and 5 bases from J, the junction kept 8 bases outside the gene matches. The CDR3 totals 16 residues. CDR3 DNA: TGTGCCAGCAGTGACGGGACAGGGGGTTGGCGGACTGAAGCTTTCTTT. Its translation: CASSDGTGGWRTEAFF.

This clone has a single count. The J gene is TRBJ1-2, the V gene TRBV5-1, with 9 bases matching TRBD1. CDR1 is SGHRS and CDR2 is YFSETQ in the germline V gene. Germline trimming cut 4 bases from V and 2 bases from J; bases unmatched to any gene: 3. The CDR3 consists of 14 residues. In DNA form, the CDR3 reads TGCGCCAGCAGCGGAGGACAGGGGAACTATGGCTACACCTTC. Amino acid sequence: CASSGGQGNYGYTF.

The chain employs TRBV11-3 and TRBJ1-1; 10 nucleotides align to TRBD1. Germline V lookup: CDR1 SGHNT, CDR2 YENEEA. V lost 2 bases, J lost 5 bases, and 11 bases stayed unmatched. This CDR3 has 17 residues. For the CDR3, the DNA is TGTGCCAGCAGCTTAACGTACGGGGACAGGGGCGGGACTGAAGCTTTCTTT. Amino acids: CASSLTYGDRGGTEAFF.

This rearrangement joins TRBV19 to TRBJ1-3; TRBD1 matches at 7 bases. Germline CDR1 is LNHDA and CDR2 is SQIVND (reference sequence). Unmatched junction bases numbered 4, after V lost 8 bases and J lost 0 bases. This CDR3 comprises 14 residues. In DNA form, the CDR3 reads TGTGCCAGTGACGACAGGGCCTCTGGAAACACCATATATTTT. Translation gives CASDDRASGNTIYF.

The CDR3 protein is CASSPRTGGRQGYTF. The CDR3 coding sequence is TGTGCCAGCAGCCCGCGGACAGGGGGCCGCCAGGGCTACACCTTC. The chain combines TRBV3-1 (or the pseudogene TRBV3-2) with TRBJ1-2; 11 positions match TRBD1. The V gene's germline CDR1 is LGHDT and CDR2 YNNKEL (reference sequence). J was trimmed by 8 bases and V by 4 bases; bases with no gene match: 9. The CDR3 is 15 residues long.

V gene TRBV19 combines with J gene TRBJ2-4; TRBD2 matches 12 bases. Germline CDR1 LNHDA, CDR2 SQIVND (reference sequence). V was pared by 7 bases and J by 0 bases, with 10 bases of the junction left unmatched. The CDR3 has 18 amino acids. The CDR3, as DNA: TGTGCCAGTACGGTCCTAGCGGGAGGGCCCGAAGCCAAAAACATTCAGTACTTC. It specifies CASTVLAGGPEAKNIQYF. Looking up the rest from reference TRBV19 and TRBJ2-4 gives the full variable domain: DGGITQSPKYLFRKEGQNVTLSCEQNLNHDAMYWYRQDPGQGLRLIYYSQIVNDFQKGDIAEGYSVSREKKESFPLTVTSAQKNPTAFYLCASTVLAGGPEAKNIQYFGAGTRLSVL.

The J gene is TRBJ2-5, the V gene TRBV19, with TRBD2 matching 9 bases. Losses at the gene ends were 3 bases for V and 2 bases for J; bases not matched to a gene: 1. Germline CDR1 is LNHDA and CDR2 is SQIVND (reference sequence). The length of the CDR3 is 14 residues. Written as DNA, the CDR3 is TGTGCCAGTAGTATGAGCGGGGGGCAAGAGACCCAGTACTTC. Translation: CASSMSGGQETQYF.

The rearrangement joins TRBV7-8 to TRBJ1-2; D may be TRBD1 (5 bases). Trimming removed 2 bases at V and 2 bases at J, with 12 bases between. Germline CDR1 is SGHVS and CDR2 is FQNEAQ. The CDR3 loop spans 15 amino acids. CDR3 sequence reads: CASSLFGGSNYGYTF. The CDR3 DNA is TGTGCCAGCAGCTTATTCGGGGGATCGAACTATGGCTACACCTTC.

V and J are TRBV6-6 and TRBJ2-7; D remains ambiguous. CDR1 is MNHNY and CDR2 is SVGAGI in the germline V gene (reference sequence). The CDR3 spans 12 residues. The V end lost 3 bases, the J end lost 2 bases, and 5 bases lay between the germline ends. CDR3 nucleotide sequence: TGTGCCAGCAGTTATTATCCCTACGAGCAGTACTTC. Translating it yields CASSYYPYEQYF.

The genes are TRBV7-9 and TRBJ2-7; D perhaps matches TRBD1 (6 bases). In germline, CDR1 is SEHNR, CDR2 FQNEAQ (reference sequence). CDR3 length: 13 amino acids. V gave up 5 bases and J gave up 5 bases, with 13 bases separating them. CDR3 loop: CASSRLQGNEQYF. The CDR3, as DNA: TGTGCCAGCAGCCGATTACAGGGTAACGAGCAGTACTTC.

This clone was counted once. The chain recombines TRBV13 with TRBJ1-1; D is perhaps TRBD1 (5 bases). The CDR3 consists of 14 residues. The germline gives CDR1 PRHDT, CDR2 FYEKMQ (reference sequence). Trimming removed 3 bases at V and 0 bases at J, with 8 bases between. CDR3 coding DNA: TGTGCCAGCAGCTTGGGGCAGATGAACACTGAAGCTTTCTTT. Amino acid sequence: CASSLGQMNTEAFF.

Only one count was recorded for this clone. This rearrangement joins TRBV19 to TRBJ1-2; 9 positions agree with TRBD1. The V and J ends lost 4 bases and 4 bases, in that order; junction bases with no gene match: 13. CDR3 size: 17 residues. Germline lookup yields CDR1 LNHDA and CDR2 SQIVND (reference sequence). The CDR3 spells CASSTSRDRARGYGYTF. CDR3 in DNA: TGTGCCAGTAGTACCTCCCGGGACAGGGCCAGGGGCTATGGCTACACCTTC.

V and J are TRBV21-1 and TRBJ2-4; TRBD2, the table's D call, lacks a check against the DNA. TRBV21-1 is an annotated pseudogene. This CDR3 spans 18 amino acids. The CDR3 is CASSKEAAGVIAKNIQYF. Here the CDR3 DNA reads TGTGCCAGCAGCAAAGAGGCTGCGGGGGTGATAGCCAAAAACATTCAGTACTTC.

V gene TRBV5-1 combines with J gene TRBJ1-1, with D perhaps TRBD1 (5 bases). The germline V and J ends were trimmed by 5 bases and 1 base, with 12 bases remaining between them. The length of the CDR3 is 14 residues. CDR1 and CDR2 (germline): SGHRS, YFSETQ. CDR3 nucleotide sequence: TGCGCCAGCAGTTACGGACATCGGAACACTGAAGCTTTCTTT. Its translation is CASSYGHRNTEAFF.

The sample holds a few counts of this clone. The chain has TRBV4-2 and TRBJ1-1, with 7 bases aligning to TRBD1. The germline V gene has CDR1 LGHNA and CDR2 YNFKEQ. This CDR3 region has 13 residues. V dropped 3 bases and J dropped 8; count of bases not matched to a gene: 6. CDR3 protein: CASSHTTGREAFF. The CDR3 DNA sequence: TGTGCCAGCAGCCACACGACAGGGCGGGAAGCTTTCTTT.

This chain joins TRBV20-1 and TRBJ1-5, with no clear D. CDR3 length: 15 residues. V was trimmed by 3 bases and J by 4 bases, leaving 16 bases between them. From germline, CDR1 is DFQATT and CDR2 SNEGSKA (reference sequence). CDR3 sequence (DNA): TGCAGTGCTAGTCTCGGTGGTTTCGCTAATCAGCCCCAGCATTTT. Translation: CSASLGGFANQPQHF.

In this sample, this clone turned up once. An end of the junction does not agree with germline; a read error may underlie this. The rearrangement links TRBV10-3 to TRBJ1-1, with D maybe TRBD1 (5 bases). Germline CDR1 ENHRY, CDR2 SYGVKD. The CDR3 sequence is 12 residues long. CDR3 nucleotide sequence: TGTGCCATCAACGCAGGGAACTCTGAAGCTTTCTTT. As protein: CAINAGNSEAFF.